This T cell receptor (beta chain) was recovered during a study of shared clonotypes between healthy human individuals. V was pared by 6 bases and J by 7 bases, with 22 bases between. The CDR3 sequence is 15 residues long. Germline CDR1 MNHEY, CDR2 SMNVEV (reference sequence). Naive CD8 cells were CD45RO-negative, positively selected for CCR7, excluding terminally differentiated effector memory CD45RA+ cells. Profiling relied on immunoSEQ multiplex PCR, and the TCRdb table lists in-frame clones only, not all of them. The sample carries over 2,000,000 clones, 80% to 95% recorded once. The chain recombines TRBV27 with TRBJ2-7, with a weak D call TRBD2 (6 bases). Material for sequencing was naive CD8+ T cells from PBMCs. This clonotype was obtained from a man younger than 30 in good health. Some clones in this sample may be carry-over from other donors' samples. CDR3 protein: CASSRRGMGAWEQYF. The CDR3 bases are TGTGCCAGCAGCCGTCGGGGGATGGGTGCCTGGGAGCAGTACTTC.